The clone carrying this TCR beta chain was counted only a few times. This table comes from immunoSEQ multiplex PCR, and its TCRdb copy is limited to in-frame clones, with some not included. The sample includes under 65,000 clones, about 80% of them seen just once. This entry comes from a study of blood T cell repertoires in COVID-19. Material for sequencing was peripheral blood. The TCR sequence derives from an older woman with acute or convalescent COVID-19.

The CDR3 DNA reads as TGTGCCAGCAGTCCAACTCCGGACAGGCTTGAAGCTTTCTTT. Translation: CASSPTPDRLEAFF. This chain links TRBV27 with TRBJ1-1; 7 bases fit TRBD1. Germline values: CDR1 MNHEY, CDR2 SMNVEV (reference sequence). V was pared by 5 bases and J by 7 bases, with 10 bases of the junction left unmatched. The CDR3 totals 14 residues.